This T cell receptor (beta chain) was identified during a study of CXCR3-negative and CXCR3-positive naive CD8 T cells. Notes on the study in general: The level of CXCR3 expression partially decreased after cryopreservation; the majority of assays used fresh PBMCs. The study found more hydrophobic TRB CDR3s in CXCR3-positive naive cells than in CXCR3-negative naive cells.

About this clonotype itself: What it binds is not known.

TRB cDNA was prepared as libraries by UMI-labeled 5' RACE. TCRdb re-called the 5' RACE reads; one entry per CDR3 protein, DNA not given. This sample carries 90,000 to 100,000 distinct CDR3 sequences, with approximately 1% going to the ten biggest clones. Naive CD8+ T cells carried a CD45RO-CCR7+CD27+CD95- phenotype. Germline CDR1 LNHDA, CDR2 SQIVND (reference sequence). This CDR3 has 14 residues. The rearrangement joins TRBV19 to TRBJ2-1; checking the TCRdb D call of TRBD1 is not possible without DNA. Input material: naive CXCR3+ CD8+ T cells from blood. Subset here: CD45RO-CCR7+CD27+CD95- naive CD8+ T cells expressing CXCR3 (TNR3+). The TCR sequence derives from a human donor in good health. Some clones in this sample may be carry-over from other donors' samples. The CDR3 loop reads CASTRTGPNNEQFF.